This T cell receptor beta chain was captured by sequencing in a study of cytomegalovirus exposure and HLA in healthy donors. Study-wide points: Available immune exposure information covered CMV serostatus only. Most likely, a cluster of highly shared sequence variants arose as a sequencing artifact.

PCR employed 60 Vbeta and 13 Jbeta primers. Per the authors' pipeline: Roughly 80 million unique TCR beta chains, some 11 million shared, were counted in a later analysis. Profiling relied on immunoSEQ multiplex PCR, and the TCRdb table lists in-frame clones only, not all of them. Clone size and V and J calls were adopted from that table, with D and trimming inferred from the DNA. The profile shows around 100,000 clones, 60% to 85% of them singletons. This clone was counted once. Its cognate antigen is unknown. This CDR3 has 17 residues. Losses at the gene ends were 6 bases for V and 0 bases for J; bases not matched to a gene: 7. Germline V gives CDR1 SGHNT, CDR2 YYREEE (reference sequence). All the people who gave samples were healthy bone marrow donors.

Sequenced: PBMCs. The clonotype comes from a man in his forties or fifties in good health and CMV-seropositive. The rearrangement uses TRBV5-4 and TRBJ2-3; 13 bases are shared with TRBD2. CDR3 in amino acids: CASTSLAGGFSTDTQYF. The CDR3 bases are TGTGCCAGCACCTCACTAGCGGGAGGGTTTAGCACAGATACGCAGTATTTT.